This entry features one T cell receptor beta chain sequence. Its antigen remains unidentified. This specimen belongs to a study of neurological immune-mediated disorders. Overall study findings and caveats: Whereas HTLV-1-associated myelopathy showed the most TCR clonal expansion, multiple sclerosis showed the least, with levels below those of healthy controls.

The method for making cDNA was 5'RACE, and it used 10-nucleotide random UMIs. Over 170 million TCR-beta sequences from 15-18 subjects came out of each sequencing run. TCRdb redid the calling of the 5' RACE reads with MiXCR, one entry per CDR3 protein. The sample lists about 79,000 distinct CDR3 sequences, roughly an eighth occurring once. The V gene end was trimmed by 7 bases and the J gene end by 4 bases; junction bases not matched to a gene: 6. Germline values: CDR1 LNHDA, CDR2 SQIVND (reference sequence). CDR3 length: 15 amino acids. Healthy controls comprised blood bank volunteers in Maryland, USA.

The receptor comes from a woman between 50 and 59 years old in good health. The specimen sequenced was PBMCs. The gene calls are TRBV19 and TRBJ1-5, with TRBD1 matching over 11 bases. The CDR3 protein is CASTTDRGRNQPQHF. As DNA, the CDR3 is TGTGCCAGTACCACGGACAGGGGGCGGAATCAGCCCCAGCATTTT.